These 29 T cell receptor beta chains came from one sample sequenced in a study of ipilimumab plus nivolumab after autologous stem cell transplantation. The repertoire was sequenced with immunoSEQ multiplex PCR; TCRdb's copy has only in-frame clones and lacks some. Altogether about 15,000 clones are present, around four fifths being singletons, with the ten largest covering approximately 34%. The material sequenced was PBMCs, taken in a trial of ipilimumab plus nivolumab as post-transplant consolidation. All receptors come from a male donor with diffuse large B-cell lymphoma.

The gene calls are TRBV28 and TRBJ1-1; possibly TRBD1 for D (5 bases). CDR1 is MDHEN and CDR2 is SYDVKM in the germline V gene. CDR3 length: 14 amino acids. V was cut by 4 bases and J by 1 base, with 10 bases left in between. CDR3 protein: CASSYQGPNTEAFF. The DNA of the CDR3 is TGTGCCAGCAGTTACCAGGGACCGAACACTGAAGCTTTCTTT.

The chain is built from TRBV11-2 and TRBJ2-2; no reliable D call. Germline V gene data show CDR1 as SGHAT and CDR2 as FQNNGV. The CDR3 length is 14 residues. The V gene lost 1 base and the J gene lost 5 bases, with 8 bases spanning the gap. This CDR3 is CASSLGLFTGELFF. The CDR3 DNA reads TGTGCCAGCAGCTTAGGGCTTTTTACCGGGGAGCTGTTTTTT.

CDR3 sequence (DNA): TGTGCCAGTCGCGGGGGGGCAGGCACAGATACGCAGTATTTT. It yields the protein CASRGGAGTDTQYF. The chain uses TRBV19 and TRBJ2-3, with 9 bases matching TRBD2. The CDR3 consists of 14 residues. Per germline, CDR1 LNHDA and CDR2 SQIVND (reference sequence). J lost 1 base, V lost 8 bases, and 4 bases had no gene match.

The chain's CDR3 is CASSSRRDRDSEQYF. The CDR3 DNA follows: TGTGCCAGCAGTAGCCGCCGGGACAGGGATTCCGAGCAGTACTTC. The chain uses TRBV2 and TRBJ2-7; 9 nucleotides match TRBD1. This CDR3 comprises 15 residues. CDR1 and CDR2 (germline): SNHLY, FYNNEI. V was clipped by 5 bases and J by 6 bases; unmatched bases: 11.

The chain is built from TRBV5-6 and TRBJ1-5; TRBD1 matches at 9 bases. The CDR3 is 16 residues long. The germline gives CDR1 SGHDT, CDR2 YYEEEE. V lost 3 bases, J lost 1 base, and 5 bases stayed unmatched. The CDR3: CASSSRDRASNQPQHF. The CDR3 DNA reads TGTGCCAGCAGCTCCCGGGACAGGGCGAGCAATCAGCCCCAGCATTTT.

This clone was counted a few times. This chain uses TRBV30 with TRBJ2-7; no reliable D call. The V end was cut by 1 base, the J end by 2 bases, with 18 bases between. Germline CDR1 GTSNPN, CDR2 SVGIG (reference sequence). This CDR3 contains 16 residues. In DNA form, the CDR3 reads TGTGCCTGGAGTGCCGTTAGGGTCAGTGTAACCTACGAGCAGTACTTC. Protein: CAWSAVRVSVTYEQYF.

The J gene is TRBJ2-1, the V gene TRBV27, with D tentatively TRBD2 (6 bases). Germline CDR1 and CDR2: MNHEY and SMNVEV (reference sequence). The CDR3 covers 16 residues. Trimming cost V 5 bases and J 0 bases, with 14 bases left between them. The CDR3 sequence: CASSPLEGGSYNEQFF. The CDR3 coding sequence is TGTGCCAGCAGTCCCTTAGAGGGAGGCTCCTACAATGAGCAGTTCTTC.

This clone came up a few times. V usage is TRBV5-6 and J usage is TRBJ1-3; a weak D match, TRBD1 (5 bases). This CDR3 spans 14 amino acids. With 4 bases removed from V and 4 bases from J, the gap between germline ends came to 12 bases. CDR1 is SGHDT and CDR2 is YYEEEE in the germline V gene. The DNA for the CDR3 is TGTGCCAGCAGCCCTGGGACTCCGGGAAACACCATATATTTT. Protein sequence: CASSPGTPGNTIYF.

The V gene is TRBV7-3, the J gene TRBJ2-5, with 15 bases lining up with TRBD2. V trimming: 1 base; J trimming: 4 bases; junction bases outside the gene matches: 4. Germline assignment: CDR1 SGHTA and CDR2 FQGTGA. The CDR3 is 17 residues long. The CDR3 spells CASSLMGLAGGGETQYF. CDR3 nucleotide sequence: TGTGCCAGCAGCTTAATGGGACTAGCGGGGGGAGGAGAGACCCAGTACTTC.

This chain uses TRBV28 with TRBJ2-7; D uncertain. V lost 4 bases to trimming and J lost 0 bases, with 13 bases between them. CDR1 MDHEN and CDR2 SYDVKM come from the germline V gene. The CDR3 is 15 amino acids. The CDR3, as DNA: TGTGCCAGCAGTTCACACCGATCGAGCTCCTACGAGCAGTACTTC. It is translated as CASSSHRSSSYEQYF.

This clone appeared a single time. The CDR3 sequence: CASSPRSAEPYYEQYF. As DNA, the CDR3 is TGTGCCAGCTCACCGCGCTCAGCTGAACCCTATTACGAGCAGTACTTC. The rearrangement uses TRBV18 and TRBJ2-5, with no clear D. The J call is doubtful: the DNA matches TRBJ2-7 better. The CDR3 totals 16 residues. Germline loops: CDR1 KGHSH, CDR2 LQKENI.

The chain links TRBV27 to TRBJ2-3; perhaps TRBD1 as D (6 bases). V was trimmed by 1 base and J by 4 bases, leaving 6 bases between them. Germline-derived CDR1 and CDR2 are MNHEY and SMNVEV (reference sequence). The CDR3 is 13 amino acids. The CDR3 region is CASSLYRADTQYF. CDR3 DNA: TGTGCCAGCAGTTTATACAGGGCAGATACGCAGTATTTT.

The chain combines TRBV9 with TRBJ2-7, with 7 bases that match TRBD2. The CDR3 sequence is 15 residues long. Germline V CDR1 and CDR2: SGDLS, YYNGEE. J gave up 4 bases and V 4 bases, and 11 bases lay outside the gene matches. The CDR3 protein is CASSPRALAVYEQYF. The CDR3 DNA reads TGTGCCAGCAGCCCAAGAGCGCTAGCGGTATACGAGCAGTACTTC.

The chain recombines TRBV10-1 with TRBJ1-1; D unresolved. The CDR3 has 14 residues. Germline CDR1 is WNHNN and CDR2 is SYGVQD (reference sequence). Trimming stripped 0 bases from V and 2 bases from J, with 7 bases between. The CDR3 protein is CASSESITNTEAFF. The CDR3 DNA follows: TGCGCCAGCAGTGAGTCGATTACTAACACTGAAGCTTTCTTT.

V is TRBV30 and J is TRBJ2-3; TRBD2 agrees at 8 bases. This CDR3 has 15 amino acids. Germline V gives CDR1 GTSNPN, CDR2 SVGIG (reference sequence). After removal of 2 bases from V and 1 base from J, the junction contained 5 bases not matched to a gene. The CDR3: CAWSLAGGGTDTQYF. DNA of the CDR3: TGTGCCTGGAGTTTGGCGGGAGGCGGCACAGATACGCAGTATTTT.

The chain couples TRBV5-1 to TRBJ1-5, with D maybe TRBD1 (5 bases). The CDR3 is made up of 15 amino acids. The V end was cut by 0 bases, the J end by 6 bases, with 13 bases between. Germline values: CDR1 SGHRS, CDR2 YFSETQ. CDR3 sequence reads: CASSLGGVAGQPQHF. CDR3 DNA sequence: TGCGCCAGCAGCTTGGGAGGGGTAGCGGGTCAGCCCCAGCATTTT.

The chain combines TRBV11-2 with TRBJ2-7; tentative D call: TRBD2 (5 bases). V lost 5 bases and J 3 bases, leaving 17 bases between the germline ends. This CDR3 has 15 residues. The germline V gene encodes CDR1 SGHAT and CDR2 FQNNGV. The CDR3 DNA sequence: TGTGCCAGCAGCGCACTGAGCGGCTATCTCTACGAGCAGTACTTC. Translating it yields CASSALSGYLYEQYF.

The chain uses TRBV6-4 and TRBJ2-1; 8 positions agree with TRBD2. Per germline, CDR1 MRHNA and CDR2 SNTAGT. V was clipped by 4 bases and J by 7 bases; unmatched bases: 12. The CDR3 length is 16 residues. This CDR3 is CASSVSSGSPRNEQFF. The CDR3, as DNA: TGTGCCAGCAGTGTTTCTAGCGGGTCACCTAGGAATGAGCAGTTCTTC.

This rearrangement joins TRBV5-1 to TRBJ2-3, with D perhaps TRBD1 (6 bases). The CDR3 sequence is 14 residues long. Germline loops: CDR1 SGHRS, CDR2 YFSETQ. V lost 0 bases to trimming and J lost 6 bases, with 11 bases between them. The CDR3 DNA is TGCGCCAGCAGCTTGGCACTGAGGGGGGATACGCAGTATTTT. Its protein product is CASSLALRGDTQYF.

The chain recombines TRBV25-1 with TRBJ2-7; D is possibly TRBD1 (5 bases). Trimming left V 8 bases short and J 0 bases short, with 14 bases between. From germline, CDR1 is MGHDK and CDR2 SYGVNS. This CDR3 contains 14 residues. CDR3: CASRRSDSSYEQYF. CDR3 bases: TGTGCCAGCCGCAGGAGCGACAGCTCCTACGAGCAGTACTTC.

V gene TRBV9 combines with J gene TRBJ1-2; 7 bases match TRBD1. J gave up 13 bases and V 4 bases, and 16 bases lay outside the gene matches. CDR1 is SGDLS and CDR2 is YYNGEE in the germline V gene. There are 14 residues in the CDR3. The CDR3 DNA reads TGTGCCAGCAGCCCATGGGACAGTACTTTAGATTCCACCTTC. Its protein product is CASSPWDSTLDSTF.

This clone was counted only a few times. The chain recombines TRBV7-5 with TRBJ1-4. TRBV7-5 corresponds to a pseudogene. There are 16 residues in the CDR3. The CDR3 coding sequence is TGTGCCAGCAGCTCCTCGCGAGGGGGGTTTTTCGAAAAACTGTTTTTT. It yields the protein CASSSSRGGFFEKLFF.

In its sample, this clone was seen once. This chain uses TRBV15 with TRBJ2-7, with 8 bases lining up with TRBD2. This CDR3 region has 15 residues. CDR1 is LNHNV and CDR2 is YYDKDF in the germline V gene (reference sequence). V was pared by 4 bases and J by 5 bases, with 10 bases of the junction left unmatched. CDR3 sequence reads: CATSTPPPAGDEQYF. CDR3 in DNA: TGTGCCACCAGCACCCCTCCCCCAGCGGGAGACGAGCAGTACTTC.

The rearrangement joins TRBV13 to TRBJ2-1; D unclear. This CDR3 region has 16 residues. CDR1 PRHDT and CDR2 FYEKMQ come from the germline V gene (reference sequence). Trimming left V 0 bases short and J 0 bases short, with 9 bases between. The CDR3 DNA sequence: TGTGCCAGCAGCTTAGGTCCCATCAGCTCCTACAATGAGCAGTTCTTC. As protein: CASSLGPISSYNEQFF. Variable domain in full (rest from reference TRBV13 and TRBJ2-1): AAGVIQSPRHLIKEKRETATLKCYPIPRHDTVYWYQQGPGQDPQFLISFYEKMQSDKGSIPDRFSAQQFSDYHSELNMSSLELGDSALYFCASSLGPISSYNEQFFGPGTRLTVL.

The chain recombines TRBV9 with TRBJ2-7; D ambiguous. The length of the CDR3 is 14 residues. The V end lost 3 bases, the J end lost 0 bases, and 10 bases lay between the germline ends. Germline CDR1 and CDR2: SGDLS and YYNGEE. CDR3 in amino acids: CASSADPSSYEQYF. The CDR3 nucleotides are TGTGCCAGCAGCGCGGACCCGAGCTCCTACGAGCAGTACTTC.

The J gene is TRBJ2-2, the V gene TRBV5-1; no clear D. CDR3 length: 14 amino acids. The V gene's germline CDR1 is SGHRS and CDR2 YFSETQ. With 0 bases removed from V and 2 bases from J, the gap between germline ends came to 5 bases. The chain's CDR3 is CASSLGSNTGELFF. The CDR3 DNA reads as TGCGCCAGCAGCTTGGGGTCCAACACCGGGGAGCTGTTTTTT.

The genes are TRBV13 and TRBJ1-3, with D perhaps matching TRBD1 (5 bases). From germline, CDR1 is PRHDT and CDR2 FYEKMQ (reference sequence). The V end was cut by 3 bases, the J end by 7 bases, with 13 bases between. The CDR3 has 14 residues. In DNA form, the CDR3 reads TGTGCCAGCAGCTTCGACAGAGCGGCTAACACCATATATTTT. Amino acid sequence: CASSFDRAANTIYF.

The V call is TRBV7-2, the J call TRBJ2-1, with a weak D call TRBD1 (5 bases). The germline V and J ends were trimmed by 1 base and 7 bases, with 8 bases remaining between them. The germline CDR1 and CDR2 sequences are SGHTA and FQGNSA. The CDR3 consists of 13 residues. The CDR3 nucleotides read TGTGCCAGCAGCTTAGACAGGTGGAATGAGCAGTTCTTC. Its translation: CASSLDRWNEQFF.

The chain joins TRBV7-3 to TRBJ2-2; tentatively, D is TRBD1 or TRBD2 (6 bases each). This CDR3 has 12 residues. Per the germline V gene, CDR1 is SGHTA and CDR2 is FQGTGA. Trimming cost V 8 bases and J 4 bases, with 8 bases left between them. The CDR3 bases are TGTGCCAGCGGAGGGGGCACCGGGGAGCTGTTTTTT. This gives the protein CASGGGTGELFF.